This T cell receptor (beta chain) stems from a study of OX40 agonist ivuxolimab in advanced cancers. The repertoire was sequenced with immunoSEQ multiplex PCR; TCRdb's copy has only in-frame clones and lacks some. The sample records more than 45,000 clones, approximately 85% being singletons. This CDR3 region has 16 residues. Trimming shortened V by 4 bases and J by 2 bases, and 15 bases separated the two germline ends. Germline CDR1 and CDR2: SGHAT and FQNNGV. The sequence was collected from an adult with an advanced solid tumor such as melanoma, head and neck, liver or kidney cancer. The sequencing used CD4+ or CD8+ T cells sorted from blood, collected in a trial of the OX40 agonist ivuxolimab. This chain joins TRBV11-2 and TRBJ2-1; D perhaps matches TRBD1 (7 bases). Here the CDR3 reads CASSSMTGRTYNEQFF. DNA of the CDR3: TGTGCCAGCAGCTCAATGACAGGGAGGACCTACAATGAGCAGTTCTTC.